There are many counts of the clone carrying this T cell receptor (beta chain). What it recognizes is unknown. The data were taken from a study of breast tumors, draining lymph nodes, adjacent tissues. Axillary draining lymph nodes of breast cancer patients supplied the node samples. Study-level results: Tumors had less TCR diversity than lymph nodes, more than nontumor tissue. Most tumor T cells seemingly derive from lymph node, then expand in tumor. That most tumor T cells come from lymph nodes remained unproven. Compared with basal-like, luminal-like tumors shared significantly more repertoire with nontumor tissue.

Germline CDR1 LGHNA, CDR2 YNFKEQ. The CDR3 runs to 16 residues. V shed 4 bases and J 5 bases; nucleotides not matched to a gene: 8. One entry per CDR3 protein, called by TCRdb with MiXCR from the multiplex PCR reads. The sample records roughly 260,000 distinct CDR3 sequences, about 30% being singletons. Sequencing was carried out using axillary lymph node tissue. The rearrangement links TRBV4-2 to TRBJ2-3; 11 bases fit TRBD2. The clonotype comes from a female donor with breast cancer. Some clones in this sample may be carry-over from other donors' samples. CDR3 sequence reads: CASSLAGGEKVDTQYF. Written as DNA, the CDR3 is TGTGCCAGCAGCCTAGCGGGAGGGGAGAAGGTAGATACGCAGTATTTT.